Listed here are 11 T cell receptor beta chains from one sample, sequenced in a study of blood T cell repertoires in COVID-19. Clones were read by immunoSEQ multiplex PCR, and TCRdb kept only the in-frame ones, dropping some. This sample has some 100,000 clones; roughly 82% occur once, and the top ten carry 25%. Sample: peripheral blood. The source of these receptors is a human donor in a cohort sampled during active COVID-19.

The chain joins TRBV6-6 to TRBJ2-5; maybe TRBD2 (6 bases). In germline, CDR1 is MNHNY, CDR2 SVGAGI (reference sequence). The CDR3 has 14 amino acids. V gave up 2 bases and J gave up 2 bases, with 9 bases separating them. CDR3 in amino acids: CASSYGTLQETQYF. CDR3 in DNA: TGTGCCAGCAGTTACGGGACTTTACAAGAGACCCAGTACTTC.

The chain employs TRBV7-9 and TRBJ2-3; 10 bases fit TRBD2. Germline CDR1 reads SEHNR; CDR2 reads FQNEAQ (reference sequence). The V and J ends lost 8 bases and 3 bases, in that order; junction bases with no gene match: 5. The CDR3 spans 14 residues. CDR3: CASLASGRTDTQYF. The CDR3 DNA is TGTGCCAGCCTGGCTAGCGGGAGAACAGATACGCAGTATTTT.

In nucleotides, the CDR3 is TGTGCCAGCAGTTACACTAGGGGGCTCGGGTCACCCCTCCACTTT. Its translation: CASSYTRGLGSPLHF. V gene TRBV6-5 combines with J gene TRBJ1-6, with 7 bases matching TRBD1. J was trimmed by 10 bases and V by 2 bases; bases with no gene match: 8. Germline CDR1 MNHEY, CDR2 SVGAGI. The CDR3 is 15 amino acids.

This clone turned up a few times. This chain connects TRBV19 to TRBJ1-3; 8 nucleotides line up with TRBD1. CDR1 and CDR2 (germline): LNHDA, SQIVND (reference sequence). CDR3 length: 14 amino acids. V lost 6 bases and J lost 4; bases outside the gene matches: 5. For the CDR3, the DNA is TGTGCCAGTAGGGACAGGGAGAAAGGAAACACCATATATTTT. It yields the protein CASRDREKGNTIYF.

The genes are TRBV7-6 and TRBJ2-1, with TRBD2 identical over 11 bases. Unmatched junction bases numbered 13, after V lost 6 bases and J lost 3 bases. The CDR3 has 18 amino acids. Looked up from germline, CDR1 is SGHVS and CDR2 is FNYEAQ. In DNA, the CDR3 is TGTGCCAGCAGTCCAACGATAGCGGGGGGGGAATACTACAATGAGCAGTTCTTC. This codes for CASSPTIAGGEYYNEQFF.

The V gene is TRBV6-5, the J gene TRBJ1-2; D perhaps matches TRBD1 (6 bases). Germline V lookup: CDR1 MNHEY, CDR2 SVGAGI. This CDR3 spans 13 amino acids. V gave up 7 bases and J gave up 4 bases, with 13 bases separating them. CDR3 in DNA: TGTGCCAGCACCCGGGACACTATCTATGGCTACACCTTC. It codes for CASTRDTIYGYTF.

The chain uses TRBV25-1 and TRBJ1-5; 8 bases line up with TRBD1. The germline V gene encodes CDR1 MGHDK and CDR2 SYGVNS. V trimming: 2 bases; J trimming: 6 bases; junction bases outside the gene matches: 3. This CDR3 comprises 14 residues. For the CDR3, the DNA is TGTGCCAGCAGTGAAGGACAGGGTATTCAGCCCCAGCATTTT. The encoded protein is CASSEGQGIQPQHF.

This chain links TRBV7-6 with TRBJ2-1, with 8 bases fitting TRBD1. Trimming at V came to 4 bases and at J to 1 base, leaving 9 bases not matched to a gene. CDR1 is SGHVS and CDR2 is FNYEAQ in the germline V gene. CDR3 size: 17 residues. The CDR3 protein is CASSSTDRVGSYNEQFF. CDR3 nucleotides: TGTGCCAGCAGCTCGACGGACAGGGTAGGATCCTACAATGAGCAGTTCTTC. Full variable domain (rest looked up from reference TRBV7-6 and TRBJ2-1): GAGVSQSPRYKVTKRGQDVALRCDPISGHVSLYWYRQALGQGPEFLTYFNYEAQQDKSGLPNDRFSAERPEGSISTLTIQRTEQRDSAMYRCASSSTDRVGSYNEQFFGPGTRLTVL.

This clone came up a few times. The rearrangement links TRBV28 to TRBJ2-4; TRBD2 agrees at 7 bases. V was clipped by 6 bases and J by 2 bases; unmatched bases: 13. The CDR3 length is 17 residues. Per germline, CDR1 MDHEN and CDR2 SYDVKM. CDR3 sequence: CASSPPPGRESKNIQYF. The CDR3 DNA reads TGTGCCAGCAGCCCCCCACCAGGGCGGGAGTCCAAAAACATTCAGTACTTC.

This clone was observed once. The gene calls are TRBV5-1 and TRBJ2-3; 9 positions match TRBD2. The V and J ends lost 4 bases and 1 base, in that order; junction bases with no gene match: 7. Germline CDR1 SGHRS, CDR2 YFSETQ. The CDR3 length is 16 residues. Here the CDR3 reads CASSKRGGAGTDTQYF. The CDR3 DNA reads as TGCGCCAGCAGCAAACGCGGGGGGGCCGGCACAGATACGCAGTATTTT. The full variable domain, its missing parts supplied by reference TRBV5-1 and TRBJ2-3, is KAGVTQTPRYLIKTRGQQVTLSCSPISGHRSVSWYQQTPGQGLQFLFEYFSETQRNKGNFPGRFSGRQFSNSRSEMNVSTLELGDSALYLCASSKRGGAGTDTQYFGPGTRLTVL.

The chain links TRBV9 to TRBJ2-4; 10 bases align to TRBD1. This CDR3 is 13 amino acids long. V dropped 3 bases and J dropped 8; count of bases not matched to a gene: 2. Germline V gene data show CDR1 as SGDLS and CDR2 as YYNGEE. The CDR3 bases are TGTGCCAGCAGCGCAGGACAGGGGGACATTCAGTACTTC. It encodes CASSAGQGDIQYF.